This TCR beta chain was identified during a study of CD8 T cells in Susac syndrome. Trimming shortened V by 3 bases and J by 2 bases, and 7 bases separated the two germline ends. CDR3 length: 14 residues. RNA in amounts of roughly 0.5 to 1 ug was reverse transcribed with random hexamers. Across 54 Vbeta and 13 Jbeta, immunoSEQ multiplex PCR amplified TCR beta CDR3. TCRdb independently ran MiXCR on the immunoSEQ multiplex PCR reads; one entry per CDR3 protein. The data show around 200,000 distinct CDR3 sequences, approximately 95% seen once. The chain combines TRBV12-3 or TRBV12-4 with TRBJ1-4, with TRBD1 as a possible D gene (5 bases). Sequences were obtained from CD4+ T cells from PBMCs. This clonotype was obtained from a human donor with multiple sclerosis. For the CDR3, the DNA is TGTGCCAGCAGTTTCAGGGACACTAATGAAAAACTGTTTTTT. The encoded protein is CASSFRDTNEKLFF.